The entry below gives a single T cell receptor beta chain sequence along with its context. The antigen is not known. The data stem from a study of radiotherapy plus CTLA-4 blockade in lung cancer. Overall study: Objective responses emerged in about 20% of patients, and around 30% attained disease control.

TCRdb's table, derived via immunoSEQ multiplex PCR, lists solely in-frame clones and lacks some. In the table there are under 35,000 clones, 60% to 75% of which are singletons. V was cut by 8 bases and J by 5 bases, with 12 bases left in between. Germline CDR1 and CDR2: SGHTA and FQGNSA. The CDR3 is 12 residues long. Findings and limits, study-wide: It was early blood T cell clone dynamics, with interferon-beta, that reportedly best predicted response. There was expansion of tumor-derived TCR clones in blood after radiotherapy plus ipilimumab.

The TCR sequence derives from a human donor with non-small cell lung cancer whose response to radiotherapy plus ipilimumab could not be evaluated. The chain recombines TRBV7-2 with TRBJ2-5; D is perhaps TRBD2 (7 bases). The input for sequencing was peripheral blood, taken from a patient treated with radiotherapy plus ipilimumab. DNA of the CDR3: TGTGCCAGCCGGGGGGCGGGGGAGACCCAGTACTTC. Translating it yields CASRGAGETQYF.